These 7 T cell receptor beta chains came from one sample sequenced in a study of radiotherapy plus CTLA-4 blockade in lung cancer. Data came from immunoSEQ multiplex PCR; TCRdb stores just in-frame clones and leaves some out. Counted here are roughly 59,000 clones, approximately 67% occurring once; the ten biggest clones make up around 8.3%. The sequences come from peripheral blood, collected from a patient treated with radiotherapy plus ipilimumab. Source of these receptors: a human donor with non-small cell lung cancer whose response to radiotherapy plus ipilimumab could not be evaluated.

This chain links TRBV10-3 with TRBJ1-6, with a weak D call TRBD1 (5 bases). The CDR3 spans 16 residues. Germline CDR1 is ENHRY and CDR2 is SYGVKD. V lost 0 bases and J lost 6, with 12 bases in between. This CDR3 reads CAISESTAITNSPLHF. The CDR3, as DNA: TGTGCCATCAGTGAGTCGACAGCGATTACTAATTCACCCCTCCACTTT.

This sequence joins TRBV5-1 and TRBJ2-2; perhaps TRBD2 as D (6 bases). Germline CDR1 reads SGHRS; CDR2 reads YFSETQ. The CDR3 sequence is 15 residues long. Trimming took 7 bases from V and 6 from J, leaving 19 bases between them. CDR3: CASDPGGVLAGELFF. The CDR3 DNA reads TGCGCCAGCGACCCTGGCGGGGTCCTTGCCGGGGAGCTGTTTTTT.

The V call is TRBV5-1, the J call TRBJ2-7; D may be TRBD2 (5 bases). Trimming cost V 0 bases and J 0 bases, with 16 bases left between them. Germline CDR1 and CDR2: SGHRS and YFSETQ. This CDR3 comprises 17 residues. As DNA, the CDR3 is TGCGCCAGCAGCTTGGCCCCACTAGATCAAAGCTCCTACGAGCAGTACTTC. Encoded protein: CASSLAPLDQSSYEQYF.

V gene TRBV5-6 combines with J gene TRBJ1-1, with a weak D call TRBD1 (5 bases). The CDR3 spans 12 residues. Germline V gene data show CDR1 as SGHDT and CDR2 as YYEEEE. Trimming left V 3 bases short and J 7 bases short, with 10 bases between. This chain's CDR3 is CASSSGTVEAFF. The CDR3 region has the DNA TGTGCCAGCAGCTCCGGGACTGTTGAAGCTTTCTTT.

The gene calls are TRBV5-5 and TRBJ1-2; D is undetermined. V gave up 2 bases and J gave up 1 base, with 9 bases separating them. The CDR3 is 14 residues long. Per germline, CDR1 SGHKS and CDR2 YYEKEE (reference sequence). The CDR3 here is CASSFSTGNYGYTF. The CDR3 bases are TGTGCCAGCAGCTTCTCGACGGGTAACTATGGCTACACCTTC. Full variable domain (remainder filled in from reference TRBV5-5 and TRBJ1-2): DAGVTQSPTHLIKTRGQQVTLRCSPISGHKSVSWYQQVLGQGPQFIFQYYEKEERGRGNFPDRFSARQFPNYSSELNVNALLLGDSALYLCASSFSTGNYGYTFGSGTRLTVV.

The chain uses TRBV2 and TRBJ2-7; D call uncertain. The germline V and J ends were trimmed by 5 bases and 0 bases, with 17 bases remaining between them. The CDR3 is 16 residues long. Germline CDR1 is SNHLY and CDR2 is FYNNEI. CDR3 sequence reads: CASSPSRLRSSYEQYF. The CDR3 nucleotides are TGTGCCAGCAGTCCCTCCCGCCTAAGGAGCTCCTACGAGCAGTACTTC.

The rearrangement uses TRBV7-3 and TRBJ2-3; the match to TRBD2 covers 15 bases. The CDR3 has 16 amino acids. The germline V gene encodes CDR1 SGHTA and CDR2 FQGTGA. J lost 5 bases, V lost 5 bases, and 5 bases had no gene match. The CDR3 region has the DNA TGTGCCAGCAGCAACGGACTAGCGGGGGGGCGAGATACGCAGTATTTT. Translated, it gives CASSNGLAGGRDTQYF.